These 18 T cell receptor beta chains were sequenced from one sample in a study of T-cell reconstitution after alpha-beta-depleted transplantation in children. The library targeted TCRbeta and was prepared with unique molecular identifiers. TCRdb redid the calling of the PCR reads with MiXCR, one entry per CDR3 protein. The sample has hundreds of thousands of distinct CDR3 sequences, under 15% seen once; the top ten hold about 5%. The starting material was PBMCs from the stem cell graft donor, obtained from the stem cell graft. Every receptor here comes from a human donor who donated a stem cell graft to a child with combined immunodeficiency.

The chain combines TRBV7-2 with TRBJ2-5, with 9 bases matching TRBD2. The junction had 8 bases not matched to a gene; V was cut back by 2 bases and J by 7 bases. Germline V gene lookup returns CDR1 SGHTA and CDR2 FQGNSA. The CDR3 is 15 residues long. The CDR3 DNA is TGTGCCAGCAGCTTACTAGCGGGGAGGGAGGCGACCCAGTACTTC. Amino acid sequence: CASSLLAGREATQYF.

V gene TRBV20-1 combines with J gene TRBJ2-5, with a weak D call TRBD2 (5 bases). This CDR3 region has 13 residues. Germline V gives CDR1 DFQATT, CDR2 SNEGSKA (reference sequence). Trimming shortened V by 2 bases and J by 2 bases, and 9 bases separated the two germline ends. The CDR3 loop is CSARIPGQETQYF. Here the CDR3 DNA reads TGCAGTGCTAGAATCCCGGGGCAAGAGACCCAGTACTTC.

In its sample, this clonotype was seen a few times. This chain connects TRBV7-6 to TRBJ1-3; weak D call: TRBD1 (5 bases). Deletions cut 5 bases from V and 5 bases from J, with 22 bases between. The CDR3 totals 17 residues. Per the germline V gene, CDR1 is SGHVS and CDR2 is FNYEAQ. The CDR3 sequence is CASSPTPLRTIRNTIYF. The CDR3 DNA is TGTGCCAGCAGCCCCACTCCCCTAAGGACAATTCGAAACACCATATATTTT.

This rearrangement joins TRBV20-1 to TRBJ2-7, with no clear D. The CDR3 loop spans 13 amino acids. CDR1 is DFQATT, CDR2 SNEGSKA, per germline (reference sequence). The V gene lost 3 bases and the J gene lost 2 bases, with 11 bases spanning the gap. The CDR3 is CSASETPAYEQYF. As DNA, the CDR3 is TGCAGTGCTAGCGAGACACCCGCCTACGAGCAGTACTTC.

This chain uses TRBV9 with TRBJ1-2, with TRBD1 matching 7 bases. With V trimmed by 4 bases and J by 4 bases, 7 bases remained unmatched. CDR1 and CDR2 from the germline V gene are SGDLS and YYNGEE. The CDR3 is 14 amino acids. CDR3 protein: CASSPRDSPYGYTF. CDR3 sequence (DNA): TGTGCCAGCAGCCCCCGGGACAGCCCCTATGGCTACACCTTC. Variable domain in full (rest from reference TRBV9 and TRBJ1-2): DSGVTQTPKHLITATGQRVTLRCSPRSGDLSVYWYQQSLDQGLQFLIQYYNGEERAKGNILERFSAQQFPDLHSELNLSSLELGDSALYFCASSPRDSPYGYTFGSGTRLTVV.

This clonotype has a count of ten or more. The chain couples TRBV12-3 or TRBV12-4 to TRBJ1-5, with D possibly TRBD1 on 5 matching bases. V shed 0 bases and J shed 2 bases, with 5 bases lying between them. This CDR3 is built from 14 residues. Here the CDR3 reads CASSLAGGNQPQHF. The CDR3 region has the DNA TGTGCCAGCAGTTTAGCGGGGGGCAATCAGCCCCAGCATTTT.

This clonotype was detected a few times. The rearrangement uses TRBV4-3 and TRBJ2-5; D call uncertain. CDR1 LGHNA and CDR2 YSLEER come from the germline V gene. The CDR3 extends over 14 amino acids. V lost 0 bases, J lost 6 bases, and 11 bases lay in between. The CDR3 protein is CASSQDWAIKTQYF. CDR3 nucleotides: TGCGCCAGCAGCCAAGACTGGGCGATTAAGACCCAGTACTTC.

The V gene is TRBV5-1, the J gene TRBJ1-1; a weak D match, TRBD1 (5 bases). Trimming took off 0 bases at V and 4 bases at J, with 13 bases between the two ends. Germline loops: CDR1 SGHRS, CDR2 YFSETQ. CDR3 length: 15 residues. The CDR3 spells CASSLGPGDSTEAFF. DNA of the CDR3: TGCGCCAGCAGCTTGGGGCCGGGTGACAGCACTGAAGCTTTCTTT.

This clonotype was observed a handful of times. The chain employs TRBV7-9 and TRBJ2-5; no clear D gene. Trimming stripped 3 bases from V and 5 bases from J, with 19 bases between. Germline-derived CDR1 and CDR2 are SEHNR and FQNEAQ (reference sequence). The length of the CDR3 is 16 residues. CDR3 sequence reads: CASSFYEILSRETQYF. The CDR3 bases are TGTGCCAGCAGCTTTTATGAGATTCTCTCGCGGGAGACCCAGTACTTC.

CDR3 nucleotides: TGTGCCAGCAGCCCGCAATACTGGACTAGCGGATCCACAGATACGCAGTATTTT. This gives the protein CASSPQYWTSGSTDTQYF. The J gene is TRBJ2-3, the V gene TRBV11-2; 10 positions match TRBD2. Looked up from germline, CDR1 is SGHAT and CDR2 is FQNNGV. The CDR3 is made up of 18 amino acids. The J segment lost 2 bases and the V segment lost 5 bases, leaving 13 bases of the junction unmatched.

The chain carries TRBV29-1 and TRBJ2-7; the D is unclear. The CDR3 spans 15 residues. The germline V gene has CDR1 SQVTM and CDR2 ANQGSEA. V was pared by 6 bases and J by 0 bases, with 18 bases between. The CDR3 region has the DNA TGCAGCGTCGCCGAGACTCAAGTCAGCTCCTACGAGCAGTACTTC. Encoded protein: CSVAETQVSSYEQYF.

This clonotype was recorded at least ten times. J is TRBJ2-4 and V is TRBV5-6; maybe TRBD2 (5 bases). This CDR3 is 16 amino acids long. V lost 4 bases to trimming and J lost 4 bases, with 18 bases between them. Germline V CDR1 and CDR2: SGHDT, YYEEEE. CDR3 sequence reads: CASSPGEWRRKNIQYF. The CDR3 DNA sequence: TGTGCCAGCAGCCCCGGGGAGTGGAGGCGGAAAAACATTCAGTACTTC.

The rearrangement joins TRBV18 to TRBJ2-2; D gene unclear. V was clipped by 2 bases and J by 3 bases, with 4 bases between them. CDR3 size: 13 residues. Germline V CDR1 and CDR2: KGHSH, LQKENI. CDR3 coding DNA: TGTGCCAGCTCACCAACATACACCGGGGAGCTGTTTTTT. It specifies CASSPTYTGELFF.

V is TRBV6-2 or TRBV6-3 and J is TRBJ2-1; D possibly corresponds to TRBD2 (6 bases). The CDR3 runs to 18 residues. Deletions cut 4 bases from V and 3 bases from J, with 22 bases between. The germline V gene has CDR1 MNHEY and CDR2 SVGEGT. The DNA for the CDR3 is TGTGCCAGCAGTTCCCCCTGGGGGGTACGTGGGCTCTACAATGAGCAGTTCTTC. Translated, it gives CASSSPWGVRGLYNEQFF.

This clonotype was picked up many times. The CDR3 nucleotides are TGTGCCAGCAGCTTGTGGAGAGGGCCCACAGATACGCAGTATTTT. Translated, it gives CASSLWRGPTDTQYF. The gene calls are TRBV11-2 and TRBJ2-3, with a tentative D call TRBD2 (5 bases). The germline V gene encodes CDR1 SGHAT and CDR2 FQNNGV. V was cut by 3 bases and J by 2 bases, with 12 bases left in between. The CDR3 is 15 residues long.

This clonotype was seen only a few times. This chain links TRBV6-2 or TRBV6-3 with TRBJ2-3; 11 bases fit TRBD2. Germline CDR1 MNHEY, CDR2 SVGEGT. V lost 6 bases to trimming and J lost 1 base; unmatched junction nucleotides: 6. This CDR3 contains 16 residues. This CDR3 is CASRNVAGGRTDTQYF. CDR3 nucleotides: TGTGCCAGCAGAAACGTAGCGGGAGGGCGCACAGATACGCAGTATTTT.

This clonotype was counted at least ten times. The chain combines TRBV12-3 or TRBV12-4 with TRBJ2-1, with 7 bases fitting TRBD2. The CDR3 covers 18 residues. Trimming cost V 5 bases and J 8 bases; bases outside gene matches: 21. The CDR3, as DNA: TGTGCCAGCAGTCCCCTTGGACTAGGAGCGGTCGTGATCGATGAGCAGTTCTTC. Protein sequence: CASSPLGLGAVVIDEQFF.

The V and J genes are TRBV30 and TRBJ2-3, with 8 bases fitting TRBD1. This CDR3 has 16 amino acids. The ends lost 3 bases at V and 2 bases at J; junction bases unmatched: 10. The germline CDR1 and CDR2 sequences are GTSNPN and SVGIG (reference sequence). The CDR3 DNA follows: TGTGCCTGGAGCGCTACGGACAGGGACATCACAGATACGCAGTATTTT. It yields the protein CAWSATDRDITDTQYF.